These 2 T cell receptor beta chains came from one sample sequenced in a study of tumor-infiltrating lymphocytes in primary liver carcinoma. Making TCR beta cDNA involved approximately 0.5 ug total RNA and a constant-region primer. Slightly modified ARM-PCR with three nested multiplex PCR rounds yielded TCR beta libraries. Researchers ran the first two PCR rounds for approximately 9 cycles each with TRBV1-TRBV30 forward primers and a C-beta reverse primer. One entry per CDR3 protein, called by TCRdb with MiXCR from the multiplex PCR reads. The sample includes approximately 73,000 distinct CDR3 sequences, 71% of them seen just once. Starting material for RNA and DNA co-extraction consisted of about 17-31 mg of unsorted bulk tissue. The sequencing sample was made of liver tumor tissue from sampling region 4. The subset: tumor region T4, right-lateral pole. Every receptor here comes from a woman aged 55-70 years with primary liver carcinoma and hepatitis B virus infection.

Remarks on this clonotype: A junction boundary mismatches the germline segment, possibly from a read error. The V and J genes are TRBV6-1 and TRBJ2-5; D is undetermined. The CDR3 sequence is 15 residues long. Per germline, CDR1 MNHNS and CDR2 SASEGT. CDR3 sequence reads: CASSEARTATETRYF. DNA for the CDR3: TGTGCCAGCAGTGAAGCGAGAACAGCAACCGAGACCCGGTACTTC.

Comments on this clonotype: The junction shows a germline mismatch at one end, possibly a read error. The chain recombines TRBV6-5 with TRBJ2-7, with 8 bases lining up with TRBD2. Per germline, CDR1 MNHEY and CDR2 SVGAGI. The CDR3 loop spans 15 amino acids. The CDR3 region has the DNA TGTGCCAGCAGCACGGCGGCGGGAGGATACTACGAACAGTACTTC. Protein product: CASSTAAGGYYEQYF.